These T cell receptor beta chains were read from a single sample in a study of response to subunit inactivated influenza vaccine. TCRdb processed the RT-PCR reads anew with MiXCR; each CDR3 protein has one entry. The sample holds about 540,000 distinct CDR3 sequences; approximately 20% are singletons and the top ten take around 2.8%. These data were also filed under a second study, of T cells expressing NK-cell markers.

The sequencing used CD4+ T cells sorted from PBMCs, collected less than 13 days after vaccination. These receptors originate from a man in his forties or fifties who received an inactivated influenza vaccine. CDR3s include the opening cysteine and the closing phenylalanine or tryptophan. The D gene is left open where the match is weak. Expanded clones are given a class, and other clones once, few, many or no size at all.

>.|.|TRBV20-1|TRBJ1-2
TGCAGTGCTCCTACACCCTATACTAACTATGGCTACACCTTC
CSAPTPYTNYGYTF
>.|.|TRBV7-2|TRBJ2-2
TGTGCCAGCAGCTTAATGCCCGGGCGGACCGGGGAGCTGTTTTTT
CASSLMPGRTGELFF
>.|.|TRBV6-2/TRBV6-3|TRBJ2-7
TGTGCCAGCAGTGTAGGGGGGACAGCCTCCTACGAGCAGTACTTC
CASSVGGTASYEQYF
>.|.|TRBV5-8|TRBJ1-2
TGTGCCAGCAGCTTGGATACGGAACAATCATATGGCTACACCTTC
CASSLDTEQSYGYTF
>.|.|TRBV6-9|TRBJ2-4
TGTGCCAGCAGTTCTCGTCGCTCAGGGACAACCAAAAACATTCAGTACTTC
CASSSRRSGTTKNIQYF
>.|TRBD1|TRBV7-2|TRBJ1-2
TGTGCCAGCAGCGCCGGACAGGGGACTAACTATGGCTACACCTTC
CASSAGQGTNYGYTF
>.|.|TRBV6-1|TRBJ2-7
TGTGCCAGCAGGAAATTTGGACAGACTGTTCGTGAGCAGTACTTC
CASRKFGQTVREQYF
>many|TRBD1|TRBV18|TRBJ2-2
TGTGCCAGCTCATCGACAGGGGTAAACACCGGGGAGCTGTTTTTT
CASSSTGVNTGELFF
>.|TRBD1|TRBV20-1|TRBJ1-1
TGCAGTGCTCTGGGACAGCTAAACACTGAAGCTTTCTTT
CSALGQLNTEAFF
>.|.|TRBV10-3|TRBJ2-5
TGTGCCATCAGTGAGGGGGCCCAGACCGGAGAGACCCAGTACTTC
CAISEGAQTGETQYF
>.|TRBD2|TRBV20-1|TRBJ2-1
TGCAGTGCTAGTCAAGCGGGGGCCCTCTACAATGAGCAGTTCTTC
CSASQAGALYNEQFF
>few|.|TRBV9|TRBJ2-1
TGTGCCAGCAGCGTAGGGCAGGGCGGCAATGAGCAGTTCTTC
CASSVGQGGNEQFF
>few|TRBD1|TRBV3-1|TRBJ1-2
TGTGCCAGCCGCGGGACAGGGGGCGGGGATGGCTACACCTTC
CASRGTGGGDGYTF
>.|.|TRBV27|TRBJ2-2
TGTGCCAGCAGTTTTGGGCAGACGAACACCGGGGAGCTGTTTTTT
CASSFGQTNTGELFF
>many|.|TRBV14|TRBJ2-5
TGTGCCAGCAGCCAAGATCCCGGGAGTCGAAAGACCCAGTACTTC
CASSQDPGSRKTQYF
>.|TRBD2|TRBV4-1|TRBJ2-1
TGCGCCAGCAGCCTACCGACTAGCGCGCACAATGAGCAGTTCTTC
CASSLPTSAHNEQFF
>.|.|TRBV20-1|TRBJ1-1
TGCAGTCCCAGGGACGGGGGGCTGAGCACTGAAGCTTTCTTT
CSPRDGGLSTEAFF
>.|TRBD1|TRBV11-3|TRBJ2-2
TGTGCCAGCAGCCTCGGACAGGGTCAGACCGGGGAGCTGTTTTTT
CASSLGQGQTGELFF
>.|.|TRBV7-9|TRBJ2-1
TGTGCCAGCAGCTCTTATTGGGGGGATGAGCAGTTCTTC
CASSSYWGDEQFF
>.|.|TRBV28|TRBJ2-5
TGTGCCATTACGGGACTGAGCCAAGAGACCCAGTACTTC
CAITGLSQETQYF
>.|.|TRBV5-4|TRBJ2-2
TGTGCCAGCAGCTTGGGGTCCGAGGGCGACACCGGGGAGCTGTTTTTT
CASSLGSEGDTGELFF
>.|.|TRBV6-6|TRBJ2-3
TGTGCCAGTGCCGAGGGGTCGCAGTATTTT
CASAEGSQYF
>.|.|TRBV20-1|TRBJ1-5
TGCAGTGCTAGGAGAATACGCCCGGGCCAGCCCCAGCATTTT
CSARRIRPGQPQHF
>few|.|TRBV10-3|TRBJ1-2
TGTGCCATCAGGCCACAGGGTGGTGGCTACACCTTC
CAIRPQGGGYTF
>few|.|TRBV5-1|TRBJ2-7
TGCGCCAGCAGCTTGGACGTAGGGACAAAGTACTTC
CASSLDVGTKYF
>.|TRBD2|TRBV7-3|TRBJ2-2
TGTGCCAGCAGCTCCTGGGGGGCGGGAGGTCCCGGGGAGCTGTTTTTT
CASSSWGAGGPGELFF
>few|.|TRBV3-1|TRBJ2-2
TGTGCCAGCAGCCGGGGAATAGGAATGATCACCGGGGAGCTGTTTTTT
CASSRGIGMITGELFF
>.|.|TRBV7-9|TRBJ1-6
TGTGCCAGCTCAGCTTACTTGGTGGCTTCCTTGTCACCCCTCCACTTT
CASSAYLVASLSPLHF
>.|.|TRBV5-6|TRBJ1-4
TGTGCCAGCAGCCTCAGGGTTGTAGGTGAAAAACTGTTTTTT
CASSLRVVGEKLFF
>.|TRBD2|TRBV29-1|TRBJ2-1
TGCAGCGTTGAAAGGACTAGCGGGGTCAATGAGCAGTTCTTC
CSVERTSGVNEQFF
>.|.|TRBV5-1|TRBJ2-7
TGCGCCAGCAGCGTTGACATACCTGGGCCCTACGAGCAGTACTTC
CASSVDIPGPYEQYF
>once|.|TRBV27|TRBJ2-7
TGTGCCAGCAGTCTTTACAGCGGTGGGTACGAGCAGTACTTC
CASSLYSGGYEQYF
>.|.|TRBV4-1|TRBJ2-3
TGCGCCAGCAGCCAAGAAATGGGGTGGTACGATGGGGATTTTGTGGCAGATACGCAGTATTTT
CASSQEMGWYDGDFVADTQYF
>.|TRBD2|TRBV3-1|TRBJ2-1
TGTGCCAGCAGCCATGGGACTATTCAGGAGCAGTTCTTC
CASSHGTIQEQFF
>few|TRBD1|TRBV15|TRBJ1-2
TGTGCCACCAGCAAAGGACAGGTTTCTACCAATGGCTACACCTTC
CATSKGQVSTNGYTF
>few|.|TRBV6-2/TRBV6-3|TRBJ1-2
TGTGCCAGCAGTTACTTTGGAGCAACGTATGGCTACACCTTC
CASSYFGATYGYTF
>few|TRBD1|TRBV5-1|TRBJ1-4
TGCGCCAGCACATTAGGAGGACAGGGGGTGAATGAAAAACTGTTTTTT
CASTLGGQGVNEKLFF
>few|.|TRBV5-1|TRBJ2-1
TGCGCCAGCAGCTTGAGGGCCGGAACGTACAATGAGCAGTTCTTC
CASSLRAGTYNEQFF
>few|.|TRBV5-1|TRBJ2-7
TGCGCCAGCAGCGCTGGGATAGTCGACGAGCAGTACTTC
CASSAGIVDEQYF
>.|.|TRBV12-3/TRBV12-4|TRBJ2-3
TGTGCCAGCAGCAATGGAGGAGATACGCAGTATTTT
CASSNGGDTQYF
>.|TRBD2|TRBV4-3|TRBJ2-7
TGCGCCAGCAGTAGAATAGCGGGAGTCCACGAGCAGTACTTC
CASSRIAGVHEQYF
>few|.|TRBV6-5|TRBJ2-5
TGTGCCAGCAGTTACGGGTGGGCGCAAGAGACCCAGTACTTC
CASSYGWAQETQYF
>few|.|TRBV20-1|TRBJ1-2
TGCAGTGCTAGTTTTGCGGGGGCGGGGTATGGCTACACCTTC
CSASFAGAGYGYTF
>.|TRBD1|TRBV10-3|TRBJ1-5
TGTGCCATCAGCCAGGGGGCGCTGGGCAATCAGCCCCAGCATTTT
CAISQGALGNQPQHF
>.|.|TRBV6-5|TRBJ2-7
TGTGCCAGCAGTAGACTTGGCTACGAGCAGTACTTC
CASSRLGYEQYF
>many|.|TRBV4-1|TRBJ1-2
TGCGCCAGCAGCCAAGAATCAGCCCTTAACTATGGCTACACCTTC
CASSQESALNYGYTF
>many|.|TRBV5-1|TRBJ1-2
TGCGCCAGCAGCTTGGATGCAGGGACAAATGGCTACACCTTC
CASSLDAGTNGYTF
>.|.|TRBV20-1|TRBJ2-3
TGCAGTGCTAGAAAGGGGGGAGTCCGCACAGATACGCAGTATTTT
CSARKGGVRTDTQYF
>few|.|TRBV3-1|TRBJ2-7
TGTGCCAGCAGCAAAGCCTACGAGCAGTACTTC
CASSKAYEQYF
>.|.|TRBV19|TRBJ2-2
TGTGCCAGTAGTCCGATGGGGGACACCGGGGAGCTGTTTTTT
CASSPMGDTGELFF
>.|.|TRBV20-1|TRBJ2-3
TGCAGTGCTAACCGACAGATTTACACAGATACGCAGTATTTT
CSANRQIYTDTQYF
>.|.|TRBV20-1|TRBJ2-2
TGCAGTGTAAATGGGGCGGAGGAGCTGTTTTTT
CSVNGAEELFF